The clone carrying this T cell receptor (beta chain) appeared a few times. These data are taken from a study of human T cells and chemical hapten exposure. For the library, individual cDNA molecules each received unique molecular identifiers. MiXCR, run by TCRdb on the RACE reads, gives a single entry per CDR3 protein. The sample records approximately 89,000 distinct CDR3 sequences, roughly 10% being singletons. Time point reported: patch test 2, 6 weeks after DPC sensitization. The treatment is: therapeutic diphenylcyclopropenone sensitization with weekly scalp DPC. This CDR3 has 15 residues. Per germline, CDR1 MNHEY and CDR2 SVGEGT. Trimming removed 2 bases at V and 2 bases at J, with 11 bases between.

The source was whole blood, collected in connection with sensitization to the hapten diphenylcyclopropenone (DPC). The chain uses TRBV6-2 or TRBV6-3 and TRBJ2-3, with D perhaps TRBD1 (5 bases). This clonotype originated in a woman aged 25 to 39 with alopecia areata. Some clones in this sample may be carry-over from other donors' samples. CDR3 loop: CASSYGHLSTDTQYF. CDR3 sequence (DNA): TGTGCCAGCAGTTACGGACACCTCTCCACAGATACGCAGTATTTT.